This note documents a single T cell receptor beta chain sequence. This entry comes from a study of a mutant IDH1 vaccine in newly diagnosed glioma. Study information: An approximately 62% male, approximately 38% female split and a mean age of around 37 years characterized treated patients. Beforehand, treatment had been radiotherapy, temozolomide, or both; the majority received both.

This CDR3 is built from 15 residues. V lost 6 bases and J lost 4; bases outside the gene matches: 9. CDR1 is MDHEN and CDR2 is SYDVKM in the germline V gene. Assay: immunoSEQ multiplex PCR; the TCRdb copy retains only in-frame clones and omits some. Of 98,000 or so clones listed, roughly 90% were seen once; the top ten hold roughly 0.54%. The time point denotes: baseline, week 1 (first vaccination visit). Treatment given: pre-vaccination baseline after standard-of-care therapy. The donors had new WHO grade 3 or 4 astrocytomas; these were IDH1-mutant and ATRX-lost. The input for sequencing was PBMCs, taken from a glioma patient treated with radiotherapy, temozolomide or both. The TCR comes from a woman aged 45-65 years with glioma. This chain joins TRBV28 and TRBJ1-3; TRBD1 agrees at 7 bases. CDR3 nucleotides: TGTGCCAGCAGAGGGGGACAGTTTGGCGGAAACACCATATATTTT. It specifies CASRGGQFGGNTIYF.